The 6 T cell receptor beta chains in this list originate from one sample, sequenced in a study of regulatory T cells in long-lasting Graves disease. CDR3-region Arm-PCR and iRepertoire HTBI primers produced the TCR beta libraries. Each CDR3 protein gets one entry after TCRdb re-called the multiplex PCR reads with MiXCR. The sample has 400,000 to 450,000 distinct CDR3 sequences; 15% are singletons. This sample's time point: newly diagnosed GD, antithyroid drugs for less than 3 months. The authors made the TCR library using RNA they extracted from PBMCs. The sample was also reused in another study, on T cells in Graves' hyperthyroidism and ophthalmopathy.

The specimen comprised peripheral blood mononuclear cells (PBMCs), sampled at new diagnosis, from a patient treated with antithyroid drugs. All receptors come from a woman aged 25 to 39 with Graves disease.

This clonotype was counted ten times or more. This rearrangement joins TRBV27 to TRBJ1-1; 8 nucleotides agree with TRBD1. The V gene's germline CDR1 is MNHEY and CDR2 SMNVEV (reference sequence). Trimming at V came to 5 bases and at J to 3 bases, leaving 8 bases not matched to a gene. This CDR3 has 15 residues. The CDR3, as DNA: TGTGCCAGCAGTCAAATCCCGACAGGGGACACTGAAGCTTTCTTT. It encodes CASSQIPTGDTEAFF.

The chain carries TRBV7-9 and TRBJ1-5; D ambiguous. V dropped 4 bases and J dropped 11 bases, with 9 bases sitting between them. In germline, CDR1 is SEHNR, CDR2 FQNEAQ (reference sequence). This CDR3 region has 11 residues. CDR3 bases: TGTGCCAGCAGCTCAGACATGGCCCAGCATTTT. Translation gives CASSSDMAQHF.

This clonotype came up a few times. CDR3 nucleotides: TGTGCCAGCAGCTTCAGGACTAGCGGGGGCACAGATACGCAGTATTTT. Translated: CASSFRTSGGTDTQYF. V usage is TRBV7-9 and J usage is TRBJ2-3; TRBD2 agrees at 12 bases. Losses at the gene ends were 3 bases for V and 1 base for J; bases not matched to a gene: 2. The CDR3 is 16 amino acids. Germline lookup yields CDR1 SEHNR and CDR2 FQNEAQ (reference sequence). Full variable domain (outside the CDR3, taken from reference TRBV7-9 and TRBJ2-3): DTGVSQNPRHKITKRGQNVTFRCDPISEHNRLYWYRQTLGQGPEFLTYFQNEAQLEKSRLLSDRFSAERPKGSFSTLEIQRTEQGDSAMYLCASSFRTSGGTDTQYFGPGTRLTVL.

V usage is TRBV7-3 and J usage is TRBJ2-3; D is perhaps TRBD2 (5 bases). V was trimmed by 0 bases and J by 4 bases, leaving 17 bases between them. Germline V gene data show CDR1 as SGHTA and CDR2 as FQGTGA. There are 17 residues in the CDR3. The CDR3: CASSLTGTRAGSDTQYF. CDR3 bases: TGTGCCAGCAGCTTAACCGGAACGCGGGCTGGTTCAGATACGCAGTATTTT.

This clonotype was observed at least ten times. V and J are TRBV6-1 and TRBJ2-1; 8 bases match TRBD2. CDR1 and CDR2 from the germline V gene are MNHNS and SASEGT. This CDR3 spans 15 amino acids. After removal of 4 bases from V and 4 bases from J, the junction contained 6 bases not matched to a gene. CDR3 sequence reads: CASSVAGTFYNEQFF. CDR3 bases: TGTGCCAGCAGTGTAGCGGGGACCTTTTACAATGAGCAGTTCTTC.

Of note for this clonotype: A much larger clone differs from this one at a single base, so this may be a read error. The CDR3 loop is CSVERLRDGAYEQYF. Written as DNA, the CDR3 is TGCAGCGTTGAAAGATTGAGGGACGGGGCCTACGAGCAGTACTTC. The rearrangement joins TRBV29-1 to TRBJ2-7; D is possibly TRBD1 or TRBD2 (5 bases each). The CDR3 totals 15 residues. Trimming stripped 2 bases from V and 2 bases from J, with 16 bases between. Germline V gene sequence: CDR1 SQVTM, CDR2 ANQGSEA.